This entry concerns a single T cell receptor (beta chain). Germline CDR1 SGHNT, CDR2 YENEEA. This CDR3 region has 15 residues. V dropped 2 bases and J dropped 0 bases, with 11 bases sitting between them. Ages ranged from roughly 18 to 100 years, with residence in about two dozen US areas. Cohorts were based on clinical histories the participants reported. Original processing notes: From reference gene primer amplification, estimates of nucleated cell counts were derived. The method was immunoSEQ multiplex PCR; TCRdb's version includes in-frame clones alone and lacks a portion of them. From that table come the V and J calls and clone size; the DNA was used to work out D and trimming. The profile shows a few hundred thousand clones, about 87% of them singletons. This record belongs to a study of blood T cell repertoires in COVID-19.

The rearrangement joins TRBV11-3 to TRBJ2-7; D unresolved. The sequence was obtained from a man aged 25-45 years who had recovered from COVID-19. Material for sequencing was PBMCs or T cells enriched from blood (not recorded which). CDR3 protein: CASSLSAGISYEQYF. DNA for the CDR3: TGTGCCAGCAGCTTATCGGCAGGTATCTCCTACGAGCAGTACTTC. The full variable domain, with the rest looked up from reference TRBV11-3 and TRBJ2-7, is EAGVVQSPRYKIIEKKQPVAFWCNPISGHNTLYWYLQNLGQGPELLIRYENEEAVDDSQLPKDRFSAERLKGVDSTLKIQPAELGDSAVYLCASSLSAGISYEQYFGPGTRLTVT.